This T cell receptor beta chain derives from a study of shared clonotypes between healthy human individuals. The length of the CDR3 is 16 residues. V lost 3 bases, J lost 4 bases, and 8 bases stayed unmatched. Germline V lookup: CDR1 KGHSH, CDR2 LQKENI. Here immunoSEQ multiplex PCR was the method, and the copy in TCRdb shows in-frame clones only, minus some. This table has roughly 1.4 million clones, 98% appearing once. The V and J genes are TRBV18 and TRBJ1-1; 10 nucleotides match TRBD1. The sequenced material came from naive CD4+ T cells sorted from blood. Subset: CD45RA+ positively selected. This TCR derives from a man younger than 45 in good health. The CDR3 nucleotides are TGTGCCAGCTCACCTACAGTTGGGACAGGGGCCACTGAAGCTTTCTTT. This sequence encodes CASSPTVGTGATEAFF. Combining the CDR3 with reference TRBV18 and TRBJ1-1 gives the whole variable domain NAGVMQNPRHLVRRRGQEARLRCSPMKGHSHVYWYRQLPEEGLKFMVYLQKENIIDESGMPKERFSAEFPKEGPSILRIQQVVRGDSAAYFCASSPTVGTGATEAFFGQGTRLTVV.